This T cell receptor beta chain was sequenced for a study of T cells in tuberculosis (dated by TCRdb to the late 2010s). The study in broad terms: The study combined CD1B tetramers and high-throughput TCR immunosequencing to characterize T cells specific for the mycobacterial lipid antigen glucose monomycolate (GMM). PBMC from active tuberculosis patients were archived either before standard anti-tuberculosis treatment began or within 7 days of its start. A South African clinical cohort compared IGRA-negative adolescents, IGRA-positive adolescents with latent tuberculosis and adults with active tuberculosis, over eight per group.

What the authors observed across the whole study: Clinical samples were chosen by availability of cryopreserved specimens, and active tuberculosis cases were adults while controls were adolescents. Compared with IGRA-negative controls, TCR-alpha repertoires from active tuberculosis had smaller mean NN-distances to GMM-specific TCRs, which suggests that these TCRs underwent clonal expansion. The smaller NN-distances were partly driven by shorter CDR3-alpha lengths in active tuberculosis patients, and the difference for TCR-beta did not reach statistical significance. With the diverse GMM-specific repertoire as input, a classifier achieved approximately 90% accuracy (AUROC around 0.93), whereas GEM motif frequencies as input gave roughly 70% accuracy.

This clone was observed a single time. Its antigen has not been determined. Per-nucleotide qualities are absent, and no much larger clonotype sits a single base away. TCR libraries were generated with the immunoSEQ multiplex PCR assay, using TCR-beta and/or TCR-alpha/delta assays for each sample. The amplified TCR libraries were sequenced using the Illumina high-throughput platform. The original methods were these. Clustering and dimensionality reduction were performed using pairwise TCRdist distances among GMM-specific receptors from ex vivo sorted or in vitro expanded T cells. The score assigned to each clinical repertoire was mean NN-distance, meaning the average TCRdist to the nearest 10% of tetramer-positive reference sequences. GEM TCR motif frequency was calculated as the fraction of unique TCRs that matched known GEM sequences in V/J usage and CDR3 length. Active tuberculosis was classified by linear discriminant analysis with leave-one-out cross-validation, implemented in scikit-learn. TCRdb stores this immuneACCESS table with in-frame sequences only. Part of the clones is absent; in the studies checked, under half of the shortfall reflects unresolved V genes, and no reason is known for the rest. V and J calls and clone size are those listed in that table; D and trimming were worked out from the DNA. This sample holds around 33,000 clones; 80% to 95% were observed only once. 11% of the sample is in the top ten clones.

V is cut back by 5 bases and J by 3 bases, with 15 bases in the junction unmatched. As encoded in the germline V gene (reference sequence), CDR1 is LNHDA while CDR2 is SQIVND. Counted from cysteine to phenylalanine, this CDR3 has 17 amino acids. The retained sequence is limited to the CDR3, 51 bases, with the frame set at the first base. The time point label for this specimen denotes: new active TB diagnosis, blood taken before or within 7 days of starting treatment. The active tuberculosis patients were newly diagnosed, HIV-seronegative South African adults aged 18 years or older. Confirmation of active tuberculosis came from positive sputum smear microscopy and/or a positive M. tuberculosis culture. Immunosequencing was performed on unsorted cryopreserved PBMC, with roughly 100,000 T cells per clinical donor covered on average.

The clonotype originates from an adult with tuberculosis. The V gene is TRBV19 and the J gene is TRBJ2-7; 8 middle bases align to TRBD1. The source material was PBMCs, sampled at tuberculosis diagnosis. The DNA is TGTGCCAGTAGTCCCCGAGAGGGGGACAGGCGGTACTACGAGCAGTACTTC. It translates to CASSPREGDRRYYEQYF.